This is a list of T cell receptor beta chains from one sample in a study of blood T cell repertoires in COVID-19. Repertoires were generated with immunoSEQ multiplex PCR, while TCRdb's copy carries only in-frame clones and drops some. The profile covers 380,000 or so clones, with about four fifths appearing a single time and more than 1% taken by the ten largest. The specimen sequenced was peripheral blood. These receptors were collected from a human donor with acute or convalescent COVID-19. The donor label of this sample is uncertain. Each CDR3 is given with its conserved first and last residue. Fields, in order: CDR3 protein, CDR3 DNA, D gene, J gene, V gene, clone size. A D gene is named only where the DNA matches it firmly. Expanded clones are given a class, and other clones once, few, many or no size at all.

CASSARSSGRYNEQFF,TGCGCCAGCAGTGCTCGGTCTAGCGGGAGGTACAATGAGCAGTTCTTC,TRBD2,TRBJ2-1,TRBV10-2,-
CATSDRVAGGTDEQFF,TGTGCCACCAGTGACCGTGTAGCGGGAGGAACTGATGAGCAGTTCTTC,TRBD2,TRBJ2-1,TRBV24-1,-
CASSLSAGMNTEAFF,TGTGCCAGCAGCCTCTCCGCCGGGATGAACACTGAAGCTTTCTTT,-,TRBJ1-1,TRBV7-8,once
CSATAYSGYTF,TGCAGTGCCACAGCTTACTCTGGCTACACCTTC,-,TRBJ1-2,TRBV20-1,-
CASSRIAGVYTDTQYF,TGTGCCAGCAGCCGAATAGCGGGGGTTTACACAGATACGCAGTATTTT,TRBD2,TRBJ2-3,TRBV5-4,-
CASSSPAGVRATEAFF,TGTGCCAGCAGCTCGCCGGCCGGGGTCCGGGCGACTGAAGCTTTCTTT,-,TRBJ1-1,TRBV11-2,-
CASSQDRGRRTNEKLFF,TGTGCCAGCAGCCAGGACAGGGGGCGTCGAACTAATGAAAAACTGTTTTTT,TRBD1,TRBJ1-4,TRBV11-2,-
CASSQYKGAGDEQFF,TGTGCCAGCAGCCAATACAAAGGGGCCGGCGATGAGCAGTTCTTC,-,TRBJ2-1,TRBV3-1/TRBV3-2,few
CASSKVRGRPGTVMNTEAFF,TGTGCCAGCAGCAAAGTGAGGGGGCGTCCCGGGACGGTCATGAACACTGAAGCTTTCTTT,-,TRBJ1-1,TRBV21-1,-
CASSGGLSYNEQFF,TGTGCCAGCAGTGGCGGACTAAGCTACAATGAGCAGTTCTTC,-,TRBJ2-1,TRBV2,-
CASSRMTGADGYTF,TGCGCCAGCAGCCGCATGACAGGGGCGGATGGCTACACCTTC,TRBD1,TRBJ1-2,TRBV5-1,-
CASSKPNGLAGVYEQYF,TGTGCCAGCAGCAAACCAAATGGGCTAGCGGGGGTCTACGAGCAGTACTTC,TRBD2,TRBJ2-7,TRBV7-2,-
CASSRGLAGGNNEQFF,TGTGCCAGCAGTCGAGGACTAGCGGGGGGAAACAATGAGCAGTTCTTC,TRBD2,TRBJ2-1,TRBV2,-
CASSPSGYNQPQHF,TGTGCCAGTAGTCCATCAGGGTACAATCAGCCCCAGCATTTT,-,TRBJ1-5,TRBV19,-
CASQQWPGTEAFF,TGTGCCAGCCAACAGTGGCCTGGCACTGAAGCTTTCTTT,-,TRBJ1-1,TRBV12-3/TRBV12-4,-
CASSPRQGRSYGYTF,TGTGCCAGCAGTCCCCGACAGGGGAGGAGCTATGGCTACACCTTC,TRBD1,TRBJ1-2,TRBV6-5,-
CASSLVGTVGLSGNTIYF,TGCGCCAGCAGCTTGGTGGGGACAGTTGGCCTCTCTGGAAACACCATATATTTT,TRBD1,TRBJ1-3,TRBV5-1,-
CASSSRTGDNQPQHF,TGTGCCAGCAGCTCGCGGACAGGGGACAATCAGCCCCAGCATTTT,TRBD1,TRBJ1-5,TRBV7-2,-
CASRTGGSYEQYF,TGTGCCAGCAGGACAGGGGGCTCCTACGAGCAGTACTTC,TRBD1,TRBJ2-7,TRBV6-6,-
CASSPEQGPGSPLHF,TGTGCCAGCAGTCCCGAGCAGGGGCCTGGGTCACCCCTCCACTTT,-,TRBJ1-6,TRBV6-4,-
CASSLVRGANTEAFF,TGTGCCAGCAGCTTAGTGCGGGGGGCGAACACTGAAGCTTTCTTT,-,TRBJ1-1,TRBV7-8,few
CASSRRRDSSYNEQFF,TGTGCCAGCAGCAGGAGGAGGGACTCAAGTTACAATGAGCAGTTCTTC,-,TRBJ2-1,TRBV21-1,-
CASSLSGRGPYGYTF,TGTGCCAGCAGTTTATCGGGCAGGGGACCTTATGGCTACACCTTC,-,TRBJ1-2,TRBV28,-
CSVRQGRSYEQYF,TGCAGCGTCAGACAGGGTAGGTCCTACGAGCAGTACTTC,TRBD1,TRBJ2-7,TRBV29-1,-
CASSLGHEQFF,TGCGCCAGCAGCTTGGGGCATGAGCAGTTCTTC,-,TRBJ2-1,TRBV5-1,-
CASSQDSGGHNEQFF,TGTGCCAGCAGCCAAGATAGTGGCGGTCACAATGAGCAGTTCTTC,-,TRBJ2-1,TRBV4-2,-
CASSTGQGDYGYTF,TGCGCCAGCAGTACGGGACAGGGGGACTATGGCTACACCTTC,TRBD1,TRBJ1-2,TRBV10-2,-
CASSLGGGAGGQETQYF,TGCGCCAGCAGCTTGGGGGGAGGAGCGGGAGGCCAAGAGACCCAGTACTTC,TRBD2,TRBJ2-5,TRBV5-1,-
CASKGETYEQYF,TGTGCCAGCAAGGGGGAAACCTACGAGCAGTACTTC,-,TRBJ2-7,TRBV25-1,-